This T cell receptor (beta chain) was recorded in a study of somatic mutations in cytotoxic T cells in rheumatoid arthritis. Trimming cost V 5 bases and J 5 bases; bases outside gene matches: 6. Germline assignment: CDR1 SGHDT and CDR2 YYEEEE. There are 13 residues in the CDR3. Original handling: Only a few patient CD8+ clones above 1% matched published virus-specific TCRB sequences. The data were produced by immunoSEQ multiplex PCR, yet TCRdb's version contains in-frame clones alone and is incomplete. V, J and clone size derive from that table, while D and trimming were established from the DNA sequence. The sample has 5,000 to 6,000 clones, 70% to 80% seen once.

Sequencing was carried out using CD8+ T cells sorted from blood. The chain uses TRBV5-6 and TRBJ2-7, with 8 bases aligning to TRBD1. The TCR sequence derives from an adult with rheumatoid arthritis. In DNA form, the CDR3 reads TGTGCCAGCAGAGGACAGGGTCTGCACGAGCAGTACTTC. Translating it yields CASRGQGLHEQYF.